This T cell receptor (beta chain) was recorded in a study of beta chain features in type 1 diabetes. At the level of the study: Patient and healthy donor groups were alike in age, gender and cell yields.

Staining for CD45RO/CCR7/CD25/CD127/CD95/CD27 allowed sorting of CD4+ naive, central memory, regulatory and stem cell-like memory cells. Investigators reverse transcribed all isolated RNA, so they sequenced expressed TCRB transcripts. Regulatory, naive and central memory T cell samples averaged around 3.6 million reads. The assay was immunoSEQ multiplex PCR, and TCRdb's table has in-frame clones only and misses some. The repertoire consists of about 150,000 clones, with about a tenth occurring once and the leading ten covering 0.68%. A remark on this clone: Its antigen is as yet unknown.

Study-wide points: A closer apparent resemblance between naive, central memory and Treg TCRB repertoires was seen in patients than in healthy donors.

Trimming shortened V by 4 bases and J by 4 bases, and 7 bases separated the two germline ends. The CDR3 sequence is 12 residues long. CDR1 and CDR2 from the germline V gene are MNHEY and SVGAGI. This clonotype was sampled from a man between 18 and 35 years old in good health. The V gene is TRBV6-5, the J gene TRBJ1-2, with D hard to call. Specimen: central memory CD4+ T cells from blood. CDR3 amino acids: CASSSRSYGYTF. The CDR3 coding sequence is TGTGCCAGCAGTTCGAGATCCTATGGCTACACCTTC.